The 21 T cell receptor beta chains given below trace back to one sample, sequenced in a study of shared clonotypes between healthy human individuals. Assay used: immunoSEQ multiplex PCR; TCRdb lists only in-frame clones, some missing. The sample has approximately 980,000 clones; about three quarters are singletons. The sequencing sample was made of memory CD4+ T cells sorted from blood. Subset in this sample: CD45RA-negative fraction. Source of these receptors: a man between 18 and 35 years old in good health.

The chain carries TRBV9 and TRBJ1-2; 7 bases match TRBD1. The germline CDR1 and CDR2 sequences are SGDLS and YYNGEE. Trimming at V came to 0 bases and at J to 2 bases, leaving 4 bases not matched to a gene. This CDR3 has 15 residues. CDR3 nucleotides: TGTGCCAGCAGCGTAGGGCAGGGGGTAAACTATGGCTACACCTTC. Translating gives CASSVGQGVNYGYTF.

The chain is built from TRBV28 and TRBJ2-1; 8 bases fit TRBD2. The CDR3 consists of 14 residues. Germline CDR1 MDHEN, CDR2 SYDVKM. Germline trimming cut 7 bases from V and 6 bases from J; bases unmatched to any gene: 8. CDR3 in amino acids: CASTLGGAVNEQFF. DNA of the CDR3: TGTGCCAGCACCCTCGGGGGGGCCGTCAATGAGCAGTTCTTC.

V and J are TRBV4-1 and TRBJ2-1; TRBD2 matches at 9 bases. The V and J ends lost 2 bases and 0 bases, in that order; junction bases with no gene match: 5. Germline CDR1 is MGHRA and CDR2 is YSYEKL. The length of the CDR3 is 17 residues. In DNA, the CDR3 is TGCGCCAGCAGCCAATCAGATAGCGGGAGCTCCTACAATGAGCAGTTCTTC. Protein product: CASSQSDSGSSYNEQFF.

CDR3 protein: CASNPATTSGANVLTF. Written as DNA, the CDR3 is TGTGCCAGCAATCCTGCGACAACCTCTGGGGCCAACGTCCTGACTTTC. This sequence joins TRBV2 and TRBJ2-6; D gene uncertain. Trimming cost V 7 bases and J 0 bases, with 13 bases left between them. The germline gives CDR1 SNHLY, CDR2 FYNNEI. The CDR3 sequence is 16 residues long.

J is TRBJ2-5 and V is TRBV2; D possibly matches TRBD1 or TRBD2 (5 bases each). Between the trimmed V and J ends, which lost 6 bases and 3 bases, there was a span of 17 bases. CDR1 SNHLY and CDR2 FYNNEI come from the germline V gene. The CDR3 extends over 15 amino acids. CDR3 in amino acids: CASRWDDSIKETQYF. CDR3 nucleotide sequence: TGTGCCAGCAGATGGGACGACAGTATCAAAGAGACCCAGTACTTC.

This clone was recorded only once. The V gene is TRBV4-1, the J gene TRBJ2-5, with TRBD2 matching 8 bases. Germline V gene sequence: CDR1 MGHRA, CDR2 YSYEKL. This CDR3 region has 17 residues. Trimming took 1 base from V and 3 from J; bases not matched to a gene: 10. CDR3 loop: CASSQGSGGGKKETQYF. The CDR3 coding sequence is TGCGCCAGCAGCCAAGGTTCTGGCGGGGGGAAGAAAGAGACCCAGTACTTC.

This clone was detected a few times. This chain connects TRBV7-9 to TRBJ1-6, with D perhaps TRBD1 (6 bases). Trimming left V 5 bases short and J 7 bases short, with 9 bases between. Germline V gene sequence: CDR1 SEHNR, CDR2 FQNEAQ (reference sequence). The CDR3 consists of 13 residues. This chain's CDR3 is CASSTTGNSPLHF. The CDR3 DNA follows: TGTGCCAGCAGCACCACAGGGAATTCACCCCTCCACTTT.

The chain has TRBV28 and TRBJ2-3; a weak D match, TRBD2 (6 bases). The CDR3 loop spans 21 amino acids. Germline loops: CDR1 MDHEN, CDR2 SYDVKM. V lost 3 bases and J 0 bases, leaving 28 bases between the germline ends. The CDR3: CASSFENWGTHTLSSTDTQYF. DNA of the CDR3: TGTGCCAGCAGTTTTGAGAACTGGGGGACTCATACCCTGTCCAGCACAGATACGCAGTATTTT.

This clone appeared a single time. V is TRBV5-6 and J is TRBJ1-4; D unresolved. This CDR3 spans 15 amino acids. Trimming removed 0 bases at V and 7 bases at J, with 13 bases between. CDR1 and CDR2 from the germline V gene are SGHDT and YYEEEE. The CDR3 DNA is TGTGCCAGCAGCTTGGCGGTAGGGCCTGGTGAAAAACTGTTTTTT. Protein sequence: CASSLAVGPGEKLFF.

This clone has a single count. J is TRBJ1-2 and V is TRBV2, with D tentatively TRBD1 (6 bases). V lost 8 bases to trimming and J lost 1 base, with 17 bases between them. The germline CDR1 and CDR2 sequences are SNHLY and FYNNEI. This CDR3 has 15 amino acids. The CDR3 sequence is CASGRLGADNYGYTF. As DNA, the CDR3 is TGTGCCAGCGGCCGCCTGGGGGCAGATAACTATGGCTACACCTTC.

The chain employs TRBV5-1 and TRBJ2-3; 7 nucleotides align to TRBD2. Trimming removed 4 bases from V and 0 bases from J; junction bases left unmatched: 8. Germline V gene sequence: CDR1 SGHRS, CDR2 YFSETQ. This CDR3 region has 16 residues. As DNA, the CDR3 is TGCGCCAGCAGCAAGGGGAGCGGGGCTAGCACAGATACGCAGTATTTT. It translates to CASSKGSGASTDTQYF.

This chain connects TRBV19 to TRBJ2-5; a possible D gene is TRBD1 (5 bases). The germline V gene encodes CDR1 LNHDA and CDR2 SQIVND (reference sequence). V gave up 5 bases and J gave up 1 base, with 14 bases separating them. The CDR3 is 15 residues long. The CDR3 loop is CASSGTGLSQETQYF. DNA for the CDR3: TGTGCCAGTAGTGGAACAGGCCTGAGCCAAGAGACCCAGTACTTC.

DNA of the CDR3: TGTGCCAGCAGTGGGCTAGGGATCAAGGGCAATGAAGCTTTCTTT. Its translation is CASSGLGIKGNEAFF. This sequence joins TRBV9 and TRBJ1-1; D gene ambiguous. V lost 5 bases to trimming and J lost 7 bases, with 21 bases between them. CDR3 size: 15 residues. Germline CDR1 is SGDLS and CDR2 is YYNGEE.

The genes are TRBV29-1 and TRBJ1-1; D is undetermined. Germline-derived CDR1 and CDR2 are SQVTM and ANQGSEA. The CDR3 has 11 amino acids. Trimming pared 4 bases from V and 1 base from J, leaving 4 bases between. Here the CDR3 DNA reads TGCAGCGTTGCAAGGAACACTGAAGCTTTCTTT. It translates to CSVARNTEAFF.

This chain connects TRBV9 to TRBJ1-1; D unclear. CDR1 is SGDLS and CDR2 is YYNGEE in the germline V gene. The CDR3 sequence is 14 residues long. V was shortened by 0 bases and J by 2 bases, with 8 bases between the two germline ends. The CDR3 DNA reads TGTGCCAGCAGCGTAGAGGAGCCTAACACTGAAGCTTTCTTT. It translates to CASSVEEPNTEAFF.

This chain connects TRBV19 to TRBJ1-1, with D hard to call. Germline assignment: CDR1 LNHDA and CDR2 SQIVND (reference sequence). The V end was cut by 5 bases, the J end by 7 bases, with 11 bases between. This CDR3 region has 12 residues. The CDR3 reads CASSVGTVEAFF. CDR3 bases: TGTGCCAGTAGTGTCGGTACAGTTGAAGCTTTCTTT.

This chain's CDR3 is CASSVALGYSQETQYF. In nucleotides, the CDR3 is TGTGCCAGCAGCGTAGCCTTAGGATATTCTCAAGAGACCCAGTACTTC. This chain connects TRBV9 to TRBJ2-5; no clear D gene. Trimming took 0 bases from V and 2 from J, leaving 14 bases between them. Germline-derived CDR1 and CDR2 are SGDLS and YYNGEE. This CDR3 region has 16 residues.

The chain carries TRBV9 and TRBJ2-1; maybe TRBD2 (6 bases). Germline V gene data show CDR1 as SGDLS and CDR2 as YYNGEE. With 1 base removed from V and 4 bases from J, the gap between germline ends came to 18 bases. CDR3 length: 17 residues. Written as DNA, the CDR3 is TGTGCCAGCAGCGTATGGGACTCCCCAGATACTTACAATGAGCAGTTCTTC. Its protein product is CASSVWDSPDTYNEQFF.

V is TRBV10-3 and J is TRBJ2-7; 7 bases fit TRBD2. V trimming: 6 bases; J trimming: 2 bases; junction bases outside the gene matches: 7. The CDR3 is 14 amino acids. Germline CDR1 ENHRY, CDR2 SYGVKD. Written as DNA, the CDR3 is TGTGCCATCAGAACGGGGGGAAACGCCTACGAGCAGTACTTC. It encodes CAIRTGGNAYEQYF.

In its sample, this clone was seen a few times. In DNA, the CDR3 is TGTGCCAGCAGTCCCGGGACAGGCAGAACCTACGAGCAGTACTTC. It yields the protein CASSPGTGRTYEQYF. The V call is TRBV25-1, the J call TRBJ2-7, with 8 bases identical to TRBD1. Losses at the gene ends were 5 bases for V and 2 bases for J; bases not matched to a gene: 8. CDR3 size: 15 residues. The germline V gene encodes CDR1 MGHDK and CDR2 SYGVNS.

The chain is built from TRBV9 and TRBJ1-2, with 7 bases lining up with TRBD1. Trimming removed 3 bases from V and 0 bases from J; junction bases left unmatched: 5. CDR1 and CDR2 from the germline V gene are SGDLS and YYNGEE. This CDR3 region has 15 residues. CDR3: CASSARTGPNYGYTF. The CDR3 DNA sequence: TGTGCCAGCAGCGCCCGGACAGGACCTAACTATGGCTACACCTTC.